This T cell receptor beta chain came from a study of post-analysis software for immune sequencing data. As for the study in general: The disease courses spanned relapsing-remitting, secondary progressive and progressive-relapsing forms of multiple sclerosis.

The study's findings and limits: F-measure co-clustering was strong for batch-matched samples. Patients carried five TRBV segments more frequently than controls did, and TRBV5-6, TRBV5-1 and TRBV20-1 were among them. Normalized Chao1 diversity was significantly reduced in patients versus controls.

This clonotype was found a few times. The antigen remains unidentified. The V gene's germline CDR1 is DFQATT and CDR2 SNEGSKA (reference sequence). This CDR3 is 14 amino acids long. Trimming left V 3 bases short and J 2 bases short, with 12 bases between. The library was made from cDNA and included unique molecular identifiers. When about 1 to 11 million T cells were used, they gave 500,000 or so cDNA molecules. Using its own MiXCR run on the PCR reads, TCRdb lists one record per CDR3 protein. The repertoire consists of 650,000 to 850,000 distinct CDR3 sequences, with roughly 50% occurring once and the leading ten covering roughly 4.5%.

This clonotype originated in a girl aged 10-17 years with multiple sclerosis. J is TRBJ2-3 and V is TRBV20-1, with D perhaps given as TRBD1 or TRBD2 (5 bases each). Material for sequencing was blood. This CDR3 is CSARGRRHTDTQYF. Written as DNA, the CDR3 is TGCAGTGCTAGGGGACGACGGCACACAGATACGCAGTATTTT.